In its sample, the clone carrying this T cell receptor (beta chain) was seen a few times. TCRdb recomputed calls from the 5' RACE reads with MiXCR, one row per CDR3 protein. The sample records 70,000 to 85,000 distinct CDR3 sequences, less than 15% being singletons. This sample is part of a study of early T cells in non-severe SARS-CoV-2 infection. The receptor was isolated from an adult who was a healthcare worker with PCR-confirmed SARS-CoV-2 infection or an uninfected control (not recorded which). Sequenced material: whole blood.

CDR3 region: CASPPSGLTSTDTQYF. Written as DNA, the CDR3 is TGTGCCAGCCCTCCGTCCGGTTTGACTAGCACAGATACGCAGTATTTT. V usage is TRBV28 and J usage is TRBJ2-3; D not resolved. Trimming removed 8 bases from V and 0 bases from J, with 18 bases in between. CDR3 length: 16 amino acids. CDR1 MDHEN and CDR2 SYDVKM come from the germline V gene.